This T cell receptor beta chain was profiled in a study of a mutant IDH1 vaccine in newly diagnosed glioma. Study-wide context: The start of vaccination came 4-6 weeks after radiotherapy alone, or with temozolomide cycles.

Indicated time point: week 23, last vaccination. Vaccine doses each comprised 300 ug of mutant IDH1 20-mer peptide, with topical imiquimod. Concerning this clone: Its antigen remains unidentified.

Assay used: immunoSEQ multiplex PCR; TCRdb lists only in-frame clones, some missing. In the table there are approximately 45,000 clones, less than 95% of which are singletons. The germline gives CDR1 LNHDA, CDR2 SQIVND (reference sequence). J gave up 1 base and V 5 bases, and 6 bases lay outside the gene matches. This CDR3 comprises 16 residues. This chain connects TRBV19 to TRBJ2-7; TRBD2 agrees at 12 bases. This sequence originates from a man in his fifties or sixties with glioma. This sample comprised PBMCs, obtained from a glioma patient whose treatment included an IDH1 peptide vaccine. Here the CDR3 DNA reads TGTGCCAGTAGTTGGGGACTAGCGGGTGCGTCCTACGAGCAGTACTTC. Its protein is CASSWGLAGASYEQYF.